This TCR beta chain was found in a study of shared clonotypes between healthy human individuals. In the study overall: A donor's plate count was three for CD4 naive and three for CD4 memory; CD8 naive had two and CD8 memory one.

As regards this clone: The target antigen is unknown.

Only in-frame clones appear in the TCRdb table, and some are missing; sequencing was by immunoSEQ multiplex PCR. This table has 1,400,000 or so clones, 97% to 99% appearing once. Findings and limits, study-wide: Compared with memory subsets, naive subsets generally had larger estimated richness.

The source of this sequence is a young man in good health. The sequenced sample was naive CD4+ T cells sorted from blood. Subset in this sample: CD45RA+ positively selected.

CDR3 in amino acids: CASSYPITTGGNEQFF. The CDR3 bases are TGTGCCAGCAGTTACCCCATAACGACAGGGGGCAATGAGCAGTTCTTC. The V gene is TRBV6-5, the J gene TRBJ2-1, with 9 bases identical to TRBD1. V shed 2 bases, J shed 6 bases, and the junction held 8 bases outside the gene matches. The CDR3 loop spans 16 amino acids. Germline assignment: CDR1 MNHEY and CDR2 SVGAGI.